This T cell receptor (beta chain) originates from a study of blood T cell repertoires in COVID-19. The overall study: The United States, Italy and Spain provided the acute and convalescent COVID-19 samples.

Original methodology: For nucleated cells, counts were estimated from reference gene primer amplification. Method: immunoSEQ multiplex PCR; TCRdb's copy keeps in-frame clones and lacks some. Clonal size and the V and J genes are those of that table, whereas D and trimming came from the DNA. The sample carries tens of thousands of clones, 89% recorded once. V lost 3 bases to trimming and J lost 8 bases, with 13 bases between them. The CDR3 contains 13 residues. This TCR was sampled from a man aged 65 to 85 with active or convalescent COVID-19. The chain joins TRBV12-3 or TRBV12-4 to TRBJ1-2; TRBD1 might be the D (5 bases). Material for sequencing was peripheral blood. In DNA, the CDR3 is TGTGCCAGCAGTTTTGGGGGGGTGAGAGGCTACACCTTC. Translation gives CASSFGGVRGYTF.